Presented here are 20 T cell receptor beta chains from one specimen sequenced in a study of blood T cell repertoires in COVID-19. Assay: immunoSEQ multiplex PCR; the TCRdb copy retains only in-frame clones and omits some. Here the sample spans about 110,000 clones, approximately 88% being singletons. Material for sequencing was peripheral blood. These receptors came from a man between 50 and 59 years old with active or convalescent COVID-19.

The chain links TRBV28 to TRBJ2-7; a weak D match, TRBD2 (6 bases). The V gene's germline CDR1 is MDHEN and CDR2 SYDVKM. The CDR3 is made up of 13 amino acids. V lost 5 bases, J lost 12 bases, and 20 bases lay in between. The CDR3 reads CASSPGRPGEWYF. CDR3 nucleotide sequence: TGTGCCAGCAGTCCCGGACGGCCGGGGGAGTGGTACTTC.

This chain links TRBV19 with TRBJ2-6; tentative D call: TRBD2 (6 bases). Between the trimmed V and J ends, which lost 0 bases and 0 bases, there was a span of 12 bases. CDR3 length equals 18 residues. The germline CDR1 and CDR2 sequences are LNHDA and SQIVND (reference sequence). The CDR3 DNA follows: TGTGCCAGTAGTATAGATGGGACTTTCCCCTCTGGGGCCAACGTCCTGACTTTC. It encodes CASSIDGTFPSGANVLTF.

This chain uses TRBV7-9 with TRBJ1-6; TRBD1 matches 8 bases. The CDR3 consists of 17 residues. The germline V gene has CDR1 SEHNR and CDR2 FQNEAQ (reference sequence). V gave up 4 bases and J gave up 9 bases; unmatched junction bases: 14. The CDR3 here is CASSSRGGQGGVSPLHF. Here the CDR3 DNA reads TGTGCCAGCAGCTCAAGAGGTGGACAGGGCGGAGTTTCACCCCTCCACTTT.

This CDR3 reads CASSTRTSREQFF. CDR3 bases: TGTGCCAGCAGCACGAGGACTAGCCGAGAGCAGTTCTTC. The V and J genes are TRBV7-8 and TRBJ2-1; 8 bases are shared with TRBD2. CDR3 length: 13 residues. V shed 5 bases and J 10 bases; nucleotides not matched to a gene: 7. The germline V gene encodes CDR1 SGHVS and CDR2 FQNEAQ.

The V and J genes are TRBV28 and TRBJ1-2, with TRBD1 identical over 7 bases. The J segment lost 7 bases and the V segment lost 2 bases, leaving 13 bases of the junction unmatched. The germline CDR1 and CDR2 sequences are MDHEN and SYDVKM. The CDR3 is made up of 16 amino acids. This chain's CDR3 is CASSLPHRQGQAGYTF. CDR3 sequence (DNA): TGTGCCAGCAGTTTACCCCACCGACAGGGACAAGCTGGCTACACCTTC.

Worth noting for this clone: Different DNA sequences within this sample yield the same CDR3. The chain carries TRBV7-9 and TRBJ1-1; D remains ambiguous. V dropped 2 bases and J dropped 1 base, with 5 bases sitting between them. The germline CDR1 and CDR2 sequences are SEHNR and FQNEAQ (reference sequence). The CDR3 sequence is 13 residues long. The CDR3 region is CASSLTGNTEAFF. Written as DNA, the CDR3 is TGTGCCAGCAGCTTAACCGGGAACACTGAAGCTTTCTTT. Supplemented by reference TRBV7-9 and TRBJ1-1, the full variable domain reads DTGVSQNPRHKITKRGQNVTFRCDPISEHNRLYWYRQTLGQGPEFLTYFQNEAQLEKSRLLSDRFSAERPKGSFSTLEIQRTEQGDSAMYLCASSLTGNTEAFFGQGTRLTVV.

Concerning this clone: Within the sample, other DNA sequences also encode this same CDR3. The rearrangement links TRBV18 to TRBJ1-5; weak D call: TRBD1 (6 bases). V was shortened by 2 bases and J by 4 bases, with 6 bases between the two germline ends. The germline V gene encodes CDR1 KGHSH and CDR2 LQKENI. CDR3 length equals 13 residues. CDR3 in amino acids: CASSPDRNQPQHF. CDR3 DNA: TGTGCCAGCTCACCAGACAGGAATCAGCCCCAGCATTTT.

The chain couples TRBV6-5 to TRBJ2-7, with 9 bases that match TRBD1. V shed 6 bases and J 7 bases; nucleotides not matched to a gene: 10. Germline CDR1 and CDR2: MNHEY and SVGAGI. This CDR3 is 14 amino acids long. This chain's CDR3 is CASRLGQGPREQYF. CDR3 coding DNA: TGTGCCAGCAGGCTAGGACAGGGGCCCCGGGAGCAGTACTTC.

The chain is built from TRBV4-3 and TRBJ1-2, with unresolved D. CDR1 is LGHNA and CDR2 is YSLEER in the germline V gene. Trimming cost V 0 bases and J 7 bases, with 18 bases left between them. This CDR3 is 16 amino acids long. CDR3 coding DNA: TGCGCCAGCAGCCAAGATCTGGCGGGATCCTCTGGTGGCTACACCTTC. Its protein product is CASSQDLAGSSGGYTF.

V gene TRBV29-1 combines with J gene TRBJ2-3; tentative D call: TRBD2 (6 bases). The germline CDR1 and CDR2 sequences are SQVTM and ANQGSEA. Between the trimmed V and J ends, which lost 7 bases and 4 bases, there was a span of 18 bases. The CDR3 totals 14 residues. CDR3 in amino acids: CSAHRPGVADTQYF. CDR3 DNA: TGCAGCGCCCACCGGCCGGGAGTGGCAGATACGCAGTATTTT.

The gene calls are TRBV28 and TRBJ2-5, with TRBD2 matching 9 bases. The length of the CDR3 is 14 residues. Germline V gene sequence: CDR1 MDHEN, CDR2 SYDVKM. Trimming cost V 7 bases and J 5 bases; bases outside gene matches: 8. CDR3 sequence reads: CASTLSGSRETQYF. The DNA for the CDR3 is TGTGCCAGCACTCTTAGCGGGAGTAGGGAGACCCAGTACTTC. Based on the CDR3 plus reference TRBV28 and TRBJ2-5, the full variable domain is DVKVTQSSRYLVKRTGEKVFLECVQDMDHENMFWYRQDPGLGLRLIYFSYDVKMKEKGDIPEGYSVSREKKERFSLILESASTNQTSMYLCASTLSGSRETQYFGPGTRLLVL.

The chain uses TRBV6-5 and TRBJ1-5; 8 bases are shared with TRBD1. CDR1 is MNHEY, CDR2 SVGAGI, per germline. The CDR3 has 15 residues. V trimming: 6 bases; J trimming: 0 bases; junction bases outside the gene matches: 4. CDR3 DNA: TGTGCCAGCAGCCCGGACAGGGATAGCAATCAGCCCCAGCATTTT. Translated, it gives CASSPDRDSNQPQHF.

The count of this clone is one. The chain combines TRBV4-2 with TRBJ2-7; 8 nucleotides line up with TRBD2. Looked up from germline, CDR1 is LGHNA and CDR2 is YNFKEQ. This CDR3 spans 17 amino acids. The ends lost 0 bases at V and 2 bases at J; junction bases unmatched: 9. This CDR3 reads CASSQDKGTAGAYEQYF. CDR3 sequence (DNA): TGTGCCAGCAGCCAAGATAAAGGAACAGCGGGGGCCTACGAGCAGTACTTC.

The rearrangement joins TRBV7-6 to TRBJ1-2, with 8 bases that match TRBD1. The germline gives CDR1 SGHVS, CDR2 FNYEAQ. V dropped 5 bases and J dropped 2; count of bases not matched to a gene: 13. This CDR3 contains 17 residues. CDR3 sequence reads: CASSIGTGGGVNYGYTF. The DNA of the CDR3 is TGTGCCAGCAGCATTGGGACAGGCGGAGGGGTAAACTATGGCTACACCTTC. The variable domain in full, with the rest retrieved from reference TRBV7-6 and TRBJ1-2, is GAGVSQSPRYKVTKRGQDVALRCDPISGHVSLYWYRQALGQGPEFLTYFNYEAQQDKSGLPNDRFSAERPEGSISTLTIQRTEQRDSAMYRCASSIGTGGGVNYGYTFGSGTRLTVV.

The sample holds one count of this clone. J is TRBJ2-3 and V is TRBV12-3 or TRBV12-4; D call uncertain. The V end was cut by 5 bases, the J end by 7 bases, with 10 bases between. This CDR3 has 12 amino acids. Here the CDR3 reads CASSSPHHTQYF. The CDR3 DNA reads TGTGCCAGCAGTAGCCCCCACCATACGCAGTATTTT.

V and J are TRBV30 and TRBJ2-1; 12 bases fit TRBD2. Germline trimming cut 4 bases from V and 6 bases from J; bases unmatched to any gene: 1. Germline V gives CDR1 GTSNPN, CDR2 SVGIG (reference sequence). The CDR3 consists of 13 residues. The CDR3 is CAWKLAGGNEQFF. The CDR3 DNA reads TGTGCCTGGAAACTAGCGGGAGGCAATGAGCAGTTCTTC.

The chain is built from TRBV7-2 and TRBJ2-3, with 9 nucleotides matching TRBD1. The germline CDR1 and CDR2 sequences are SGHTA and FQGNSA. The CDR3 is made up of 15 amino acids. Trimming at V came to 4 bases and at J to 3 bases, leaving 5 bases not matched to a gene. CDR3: CASSSDRGFTDTQYF. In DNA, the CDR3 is TGTGCCAGCAGCTCCGACAGGGGGTTTACAGATACGCAGTATTTT.

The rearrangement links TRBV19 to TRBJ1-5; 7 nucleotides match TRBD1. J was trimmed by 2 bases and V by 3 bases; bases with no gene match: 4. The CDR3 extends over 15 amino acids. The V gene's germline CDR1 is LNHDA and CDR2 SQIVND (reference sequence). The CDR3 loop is CASSIGRGGNQPQHF. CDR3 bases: TGTGCCAGTAGTATTGGCAGGGGGGGCAATCAGCCCCAGCATTTT.

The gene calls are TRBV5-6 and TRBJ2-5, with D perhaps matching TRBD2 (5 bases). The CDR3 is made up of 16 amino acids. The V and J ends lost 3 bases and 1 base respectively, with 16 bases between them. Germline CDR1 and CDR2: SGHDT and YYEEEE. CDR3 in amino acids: CASSSKPGWGQETQYF. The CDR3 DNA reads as TGTGCCAGCAGCTCGAAACCGGGATGGGGCCAAGAGACCCAGTACTTC.

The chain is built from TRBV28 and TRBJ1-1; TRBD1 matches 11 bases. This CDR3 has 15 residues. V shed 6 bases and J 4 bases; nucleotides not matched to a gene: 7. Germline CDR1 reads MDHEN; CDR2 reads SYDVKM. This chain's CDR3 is CASRTRGQGGTEAFF. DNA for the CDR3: TGTGCCAGCAGGACTCGGGGACAGGGGGGCACTGAAGCTTTCTTT.